The 30 T cell receptor beta chains presented below share a single source sample, sequenced in a study of T cells in localized non-small cell lung cancer. Measured with immunoSEQ multiplex PCR; TCRdb has only the in-frame clones, and not every one. The sample has tens of thousands of clones; approximately 85% are singletons. The sequencing here drew on peripheral blood, taken before any cancer treatment. These receptors were taken from a woman aged 40-75 years with stage I lung adenocarcinoma.

The chain carries TRBV4-3 and TRBJ1-1; no clear D gene. V shed 4 bases and J shed 4 bases, with 13 bases lying between them. The CDR3 length is 14 residues. Germline CDR1 reads LGHNA; CDR2 reads YSLEER. CDR3 bases: TGCGCCAGCAGCCTTGCCTGGCGGGGCACTGAAGCTTTCTTT. It yields the protein CASSLAWRGTEAFF.

This chain uses TRBV7-2 with TRBJ2-1; the D is unclear. V lost 0 bases to trimming and J lost 1 base, with 7 bases between them. The CDR3 has 15 residues. Germline loops: CDR1 SGHTA, CDR2 FQGNSA. The CDR3 loop reads CASSLAIRSYNEQFF. In DNA, the CDR3 is TGTGCCAGCAGCTTAGCGATCCGATCCTACAATGAGCAGTTCTTC.

This clone appeared a few times. The rearrangement links TRBV27 to TRBJ1-2, with a weak D call TRBD1 (5 bases). V lost 4 bases and J lost 4, with 13 bases in between. Germline CDR1 MNHEY, CDR2 SMNVEV (reference sequence). CDR3 length: 14 residues. In DNA form, the CDR3 reads TGTGCCAGCAGTTCGGTGGGGCAGGGCTATGGCTACACCTTC. It translates to CASSSVGQGYGYTF.

The V and J genes are TRBV6-4 and TRBJ2-3; D possibly matches TRBD1 or TRBD2 (5 bases each). This CDR3 has 16 amino acids. The V end lost 1 base, the J end lost 0 bases, and 11 bases lay between the germline ends. Germline CDR1 MRHNA, CDR2 SNTAGT. CDR3 sequence: CASSDFRDGSTDTQYF. The DNA of the CDR3 is TGTGCCAGCAGTGACTTTCGGGACGGAAGCACAGATACGCAGTATTTT.

By its share, this clone is medium-sized. This rearrangement joins TRBV7-9 to TRBJ2-7; 7 bases line up with TRBD2. CDR3 length equals 14 residues. V gave up 4 bases and J gave up 6 bases; unmatched junction bases: 9. Germline CDR1 and CDR2: SEHNR and FQNEAQ (reference sequence). DNA of the CDR3: TGTGCCAGCAGCTCTAGCGGAGGGGCCACCGAGCAGTACTTC. This gives the protein CASSSSGGATEQYF.

V gene TRBV27 combines with J gene TRBJ1-2; D not resolved. CDR3 length: 13 amino acids. The V gene lost 3 bases and the J gene lost 3 bases, with 8 bases spanning the gap. Germline V gene lookup returns CDR1 MNHEY and CDR2 SMNVEV (reference sequence). CDR3 residues: CASSFGGHYGYTF. DNA of the CDR3: TGTGCCAGCAGTTTCGGCGGACACTATGGCTACACCTTC.

This chain connects TRBV11-3 to TRBJ1-6, with 8 bases aligning to TRBD1. Per the germline V gene, CDR1 is SGHNT and CDR2 is YENEEA. The V and J ends lost 2 bases and 10 bases, in that order; junction bases with no gene match: 4. CDR3 length equals 14 residues. This CDR3 is CASSLQGAQSPLHF. DNA for the CDR3: TGTGCCAGCAGCTTACAGGGGGCCCAGTCACCCCTCCACTTT.

V is TRBV6-4 and J is TRBJ2-1; D assignment may be TRBD1 or TRBD2 (7 bases each). The CDR3 sequence is 15 residues long. Germline-derived CDR1 and CDR2 are MRHNA and SNTAGT. The ends were cut back, 0 bases at V and 8 bases at J, with 14 bases in the middle. The CDR3 nucleotides read TGTGCCAGCAGTGACTCAGGGACAGCGGGGTATGAGCAGTTCTTC. Its translation is CASSDSGTAGYEQFF.

This clone was recorded once. In nucleotides, the CDR3 is TGTGCCAGCAGTTACGGTAGGGATCAGCCCCAGCATTTT. This translates into CASSYGRDQPQHF. The V and J genes are TRBV6-5 and TRBJ1-5; no reliable D call. The germline gives CDR1 MNHEY, CDR2 SVGAGI. The CDR3 has 13 amino acids. Trimming pared 2 bases from V and 5 bases from J, leaving 7 bases between.

The V call is TRBV5-5, the J call TRBJ2-7; TRBD1 is a possible D gene (5 bases). The germline V and J ends were trimmed by 2 bases and 2 bases, with 14 bases remaining between them. The CDR3 is 15 amino acids. Germline lookup yields CDR1 SGHKS and CDR2 YYEKEE (reference sequence). CDR3 residues: CASSFGHRNTYEQYF. In DNA form, the CDR3 reads TGTGCCAGCAGCTTTGGACACCGAAATACCTACGAGCAGTACTTC.

V and J are TRBV9 and TRBJ1-2; the D gene is possibly TRBD1 (6 bases). This CDR3 region has 14 residues. Germline CDR1 and CDR2: SGDLS and YYNGEE. V dropped 4 bases and J dropped 10 bases, with 20 bases sitting between them. CDR3 region: CASSPGALPMDYTF. The CDR3 region has the DNA TGTGCCAGCAGCCCAGGGGCCCTACCTATGGACTACACCTTC.

This chain joins TRBV7-8 and TRBJ1-2; 9 bases are shared with TRBD1. CDR3 size: 13 residues. Germline V gene lookup returns CDR1 SGHVS and CDR2 FQNEAQ. The ends lost 5 bases at V and 6 bases at J; junction bases unmatched: 4. CDR3 sequence: CASSPRTGDGYTF. In nucleotides, the CDR3 is TGTGCCAGCAGCCCACGGACAGGGGATGGCTACACCTTC.

The V call is TRBV6-1, the J call TRBJ1-1; a possible D gene is TRBD1 (5 bases). The ends were cut back, 6 bases at V and 5 bases at J, with 16 bases in the middle. CDR1 and CDR2 (germline): MNHNS, SASEGT. The CDR3 covers 14 residues. CDR3 nucleotides: TGTGCCAGCAGGGCCGGGACGTTGGCTACTGAAGCTTTCTTT. As protein: CASRAGTLATEAFF.

The V and J genes are TRBV7-2 and TRBJ2-3; D uncertain. The CDR3 is 14 amino acids. Germline V CDR1 and CDR2: SGHTA, FQGNSA. Trimming shortened V by 0 bases and J by 6 bases, and 10 bases separated the two germline ends. CDR3 nucleotides: TGTGCCAGCAGCTTAGCCGGAACCCTGGATACGCAGTATTTT. It yields the protein CASSLAGTLDTQYF.

J is TRBJ2-3 and V is TRBV9; D could derive from TRBD1 or TRBD2 (5 bases each). CDR1 and CDR2 (germline): SGDLS, YYNGEE. The CDR3 consists of 14 residues. Trimming cost V 3 bases and J 5 bases, with 13 bases left between them. CDR3 coding DNA: TGTGCCAGCAGCGCTATGGGGGTCGGAGATACGCAGTATTTT. Its translation: CASSAMGVGDTQYF. Using reference TRBV9 and TRBJ2-3 for the parts outside the CDR3, the full variable domain is DSGVTQTPKHLITATGQRVTLRCSPRSGDLSVYWYQQSLDQGLQFLIQYYNGEERAKGNILERFSAQQFPDLHSELNLSSLELGDSALYFCASSAMGVGDTQYFGPGTRLTVL.

The rearrangement joins TRBV29-1 to TRBJ2-1, with 10 bases matching TRBD2. The V gene end was trimmed by 6 bases and the J gene end by 6 bases; junction bases not matched to a gene: 8. This CDR3 has 14 amino acids. Per the germline V gene, CDR1 is SQVTM and CDR2 is ANQGSEA. CDR3 in amino acids: CSVDTSGVTNEQFF. The CDR3 DNA sequence: TGCAGCGTGGACACTAGCGGGGTAACCAATGAGCAGTTCTTC.

This clone was recorded only once. J is TRBJ2-1 and V is TRBV5-5, with D perhaps TRBD1 (6 bases). This CDR3 spans 13 amino acids. Germline CDR1 is SGHKS and CDR2 is YYEKEE (reference sequence). The V end lost 4 bases, the J end lost 12 bases, and 17 bases lay between the germline ends. The CDR3 DNA follows: TGTGCCAGCAGCCTCGACAGGAACCTCGGGCAGTTCTTC. It specifies CASSLDRNLGQFF.

The rearrangement joins TRBV2 to TRBJ2-1, with 7 bases that match TRBD1. CDR3 size: 15 residues. The V gene's germline CDR1 is SNHLY and CDR2 FYNNEI. The trim removed 2 bases at V and 4 bases at J, leaving 5 bases unmatched. The CDR3 nucleotides are TGTGCCAGCAGTGAAAGATCGACAGGGTACAATGAGCAGTTCTTC. Protein product: CASSERSTGYNEQFF.

CDR3 DNA: TGTGCCAGCAGCGTAGTAGGGGACCCACGAGGGTCACCCCTCCACTTT. Protein product: CASSVVGDPRGSPLHF. V is TRBV9 and J is TRBJ1-6; D perhaps matches TRBD1 (5 bases). V was shortened by 0 bases and J by 10 bases, with 17 bases between the two germline ends. The CDR3 sequence is 16 residues long. Germline assignment: CDR1 SGDLS and CDR2 YYNGEE.

This clone appeared a few times. The rearrangement joins TRBV5-6 to TRBJ1-1; D gene uncertain. The germline CDR1 and CDR2 sequences are SGHDT and YYEEEE. Trimming cost V 5 bases and J 7 bases, with 9 bases left between them. This CDR3 region has 11 residues. CDR3 in DNA: TGTGCCAGCAGTTCGGACGGTGAAGCTTTCTTT. Encoded protein: CASSSDGEAFF.

The V and J genes are TRBV5-6 and TRBJ1-1; D uncertain. Germline CDR1 is SGHDT and CDR2 is YYEEEE. The germline V and J ends were trimmed by 2 bases and 0 bases, with 8 bases remaining between them. The CDR3 is 14 residues long. CDR3 nucleotide sequence: TGTGCCAGCAGCTTCGGGGTTTTGAACACTGAAGCTTTCTTT. Residues: CASSFGVLNTEAFF. Full variable domain (missing parts from reference TRBV5-6 and TRBJ1-1): DAGVTQSPTHLIKTRGQQVTLRCSPKSGHDTVSWYQQALGQGPQFIFQYYEEEERQRGNFPDRFSGHQFPNYSSELNVNALLLGDSALYLCASSFGVLNTEAFFGQGTRLTVV.

The J gene is TRBJ1-3, the V gene TRBV11-2; D not certain. Trimming stripped 0 bases from V and 11 bases from J, with 5 bases between. CDR3 length equals 11 residues. The germline V gene encodes CDR1 SGHAT and CDR2 FQNNGV. The CDR3 DNA reads as TGTGCCAGCAGCTTAGATGTGCCCATATATTTT. Its translation is CASSLDVPIYF.

The V and J genes are TRBV9 and TRBJ2-5; 7 bases agree with TRBD1. CDR3 length: 13 residues. V gave up 3 bases and J gave up 2 bases; unmatched junction bases: 1. CDR1 is SGDLS and CDR2 is YYNGEE in the germline V gene. The CDR3 loop is CASSGTGQETQYF. The CDR3 nucleotides read TGTGCCAGCAGCGGGACAGGTCAAGAGACCCAGTACTTC.

V usage is TRBV10-3 and J usage is TRBJ1-1; tentatively, D is TRBD1 (6 bases). Trimming stripped 6 bases from V and 2 bases from J, with 16 bases between. In germline, CDR1 is ENHRY, CDR2 SYGVKD. The CDR3 is 15 residues long. The CDR3 DNA reads TGTGCCATCAGCCTGTCCGGGACACCAAACACTGAAGCTTTCTTT. This encodes CAISLSGTPNTEAFF.

V gene TRBV2 combines with J gene TRBJ1-5, with D perhaps TRBD1 (5 bases). V was cut by 7 bases and J by 6 bases, with 13 bases left in between. CDR1 is SNHLY and CDR2 is FYNNEI in the germline V gene. This CDR3 is 13 amino acids long. CDR3 region: CASNMQGGQPQHF. CDR3 nucleotide sequence: TGTGCCAGCAATATGCAGGGCGGTCAGCCCCAGCATTTT.

The chain is built from TRBV5-4 and TRBJ1-6, with 7 bases that match TRBD1. Germline V gives CDR1 SGHNT, CDR2 YYREEE (reference sequence). CDR3 length: 17 residues. The J segment lost 11 bases and the V segment lost 5 bases, leaving 19 bases of the junction unmatched. The CDR3 here is CASRQTTGTKSGPPLHF. The CDR3 region has the DNA TGTGCCAGCAGGCAGACGACAGGGACTAAATCAGGGCCACCCCTCCACTTT.

The chain combines TRBV9 with TRBJ1-1; no firm D call. The CDR3 runs to 14 residues. Per germline, CDR1 SGDLS and CDR2 YYNGEE. V was cut by 0 bases and J by 1 base, with 7 bases left in between. CDR3 in amino acids: CASSVGWANTEAFF. The CDR3 DNA is TGTGCCAGCAGCGTAGGGTGGGCGAACACTGAAGCTTTCTTT.

CDR3 sequence reads: CASSLASSGSPLHF. CDR3 sequence (DNA): TGTGCCAGCAGCTTAGCTTCGTCGGGGTCACCCCTCCACTTT. The rearrangement links TRBV7-2 to TRBJ1-6; D is undetermined. The CDR3 is 14 residues long. V lost 0 bases and J lost 10, with 10 bases in between. Germline values: CDR1 SGHTA, CDR2 FQGNSA.

This clone was counted once. The chain joins TRBV6-5 to TRBJ1-1, with D perhaps matching TRBD1 (6 bases). Per germline, CDR1 MNHEY and CDR2 SVGAGI. The CDR3 runs 13 residues. Deletions cut 7 bases from V and 8 bases from J, with 17 bases between. This chain's CDR3 is CASTFMTGEEAFF. CDR3 coding DNA: TGTGCCAGCACCTTTATGACAGGCGAAGAAGCTTTCTTT.

The rearrangement links TRBV14 to TRBJ1-2; D is undetermined. The CDR3 extends over 13 amino acids. Per germline, CDR1 SGHDN and CDR2 FVKESK. Trimming took 0 bases from V and 6 from J, leaving 8 bases between them. Here the CDR3 DNA reads TGTGCCAGCAGCCAAGACCGTTTTGATGGCTACACCTTC. Encoded protein: CASSQDRFDGYTF.